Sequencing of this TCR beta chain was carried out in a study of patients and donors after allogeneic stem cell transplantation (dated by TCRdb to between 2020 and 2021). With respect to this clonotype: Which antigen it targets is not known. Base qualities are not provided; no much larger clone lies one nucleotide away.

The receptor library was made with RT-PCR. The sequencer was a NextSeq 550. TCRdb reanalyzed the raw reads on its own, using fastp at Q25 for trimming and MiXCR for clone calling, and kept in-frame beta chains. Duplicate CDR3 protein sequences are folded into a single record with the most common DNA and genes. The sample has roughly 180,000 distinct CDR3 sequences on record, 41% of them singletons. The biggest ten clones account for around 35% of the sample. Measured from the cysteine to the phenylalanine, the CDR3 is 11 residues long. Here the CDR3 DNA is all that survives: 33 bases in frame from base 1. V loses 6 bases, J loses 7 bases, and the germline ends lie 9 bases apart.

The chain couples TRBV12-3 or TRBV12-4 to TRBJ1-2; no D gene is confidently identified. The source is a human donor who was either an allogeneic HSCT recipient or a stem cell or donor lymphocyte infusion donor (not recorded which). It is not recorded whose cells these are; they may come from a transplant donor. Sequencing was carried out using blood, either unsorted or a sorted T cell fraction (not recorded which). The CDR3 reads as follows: CASRRPGGYTF. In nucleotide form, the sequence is TGTGCCAGCAGGCGCCCGGGTGGCTACACCTTC.